These T cell receptor beta chains were read from a single sample in a study of cytomegalovirus exposure and HLA in healthy donors. Libraries were prepared by immunoSEQ multiplex PCR; TCRdb keeps only in-frame clonotypes and omits some of them. The sample shows 100,000 to 150,000 clones, about four fifths of them seen only once. Material: PBMCs. All receptors come from a man aged 18 to 30 in good health and CMV-seronegative. Both conserved end residues are part of each CDR3. D genes are given only for firm matches. Part of the rows lack a size; the others show once, few, many or a class for expanded clones.

j_gene | d_gene | abundance | v_gene | CDR3aa | CDR3nt
TRBJ2-5 | TRBD2 | . | TRBV18 | CASSPSIAGETQYF | TGTGCCAGCTCACCATCTATAGCGGGAGAGACCCAGTACTTC
TRBJ2-3 | . | . | TRBV7-2 | CASSGSLWGGTDTQYF | TGTGCCAGCAGCGGGAGTCTATGGGGTGGCACAGATACGCAGTATTTT
TRBJ1-1 | . | . | TRBV5-8 | CASSLGGRTEMNTEAFF | TGTGCCAGCAGCTTGGGCGGGAGGACAGAAATGAACACTGAAGCTTTCTTT
TRBJ2-1 | TRBD2 | . | TRBV5-1 | CASIRGGGGVYNEQFF | TGCGCCAGCATTCGGGGGGGCGGGGGAGTATACAATGAGCAGTTCTTC
TRBJ1-1 | . | . | TRBV7-9 | CASSLERGNTEAFF | TGTGCCAGCAGCTTAGAGAGAGGGAACACTGAAGCTTTCTTT
TRBJ2-1 | . | . | TRBV27 | CASSYRSLIAYNEQFF | TGTGCCAGCAGTTACCGGAGTCTTATCGCCTACAATGAGCAGTTCTTC
TRBJ2-7 | TRBD1 | . | TRBV15 | CATSRARQGNEQYF | TGTGCCACCAGCAGAGCCCGACAGGGAAACGAGCAGTACTTC
TRBJ2-7 | . | . | TRBV2 | CASSPGRAPYEQYF | TGTGCCAGCAGTCCCGGGAGAGCCCCCTACGAGCAGTACTTC
TRBJ1-2 | . | . | TRBV27 | CASSLSDSVGYTF | TGTGCCAGCAGTTTATCCGACAGTGTGGGCTACACCTTC
TRBJ2-2 | . | . | TRBV9 | CASSPGMGPGELFF | TGTGCCAGCAGCCCAGGGATGGGGCCCGGGGAGCTGTTTTTT
TRBJ2-1 | . | . | TRBV7-3 | CASSLSQDNEQFF | TGTGCCAGCAGCTTAAGCCAGGACAATGAGCAGTTCTTC
TRBJ2-2 | . | once | TRBV11-2 | CASSLVLRFVENTGELFF | TGTGCCAGCAGCTTAGTTTTGCGGTTTGTGGAGAACACCGGGGAGCTGTTTTTT
TRBJ2-3 | TRBD1 | . | TRBV14 | CASSQDPGQGWTDTQYF | TGTGCCAGCAGCCAAGACCCTGGACAGGGCTGGACAGATACGCAGTATTTT
TRBJ1-3 | . | . | TRBV28 | CASSLAGSGNTIYF | TGTGCCAGCAGCCTCGCGGGCTCTGGAAACACCATATATTTT
TRBJ1-1 | TRBD1 | once | TRBV9 | CASSVTGGAQAFF | TGTGCCAGCAGCGTGACAGGGGGTGCCCAAGCTTTCTTT
TRBJ1-2 | TRBD1 | . | TRBV29-1 | CSVEDRQGPGYGYTF | TGCAGCGTTGAAGATCGACAGGGTCCCGGCTATGGCTACACCTTC
TRBJ1-2 | . | . | TRBV7-9 | CASSFGQDLYYGYTF | TGTGCCAGCAGCTTTGGGCAGGACTTATACTATGGCTACACCTTC
TRBJ1-5 | . | . | TRBV6-5 | CASSPGRNQPQHF | TGTGCCAGCAGTCCCGGGAGAAATCAGCCCCAGCATTTT
TRBJ2-2 | TRBD2 | . | TRBV19 | CASSIRGGKWDTGELFF | TGTGCCAGTAGTATTCGCGGGGGGAAATGGGACACCGGGGAGCTGTTTTTT
TRBJ1-6 | . | . | TRBV27 | CASTSRGLEVGSYNSPLHF | TGTGCCAGCACCTCACGCGGATTGGAGGTCGGGTCCTATAATTCACCCCTCCACTTT
TRBJ2-7 | TRBD1 | . | TRBV7-9 | CASSAGTGGPREQYF | TGTGCCAGCAGCGCAGGGACAGGGGGCCCACGCGAGCAGTACTTC
TRBJ2-7 | . | . | TRBV7-9 | CASSPPQSYEQYF | TGTGCCAGCAGCCCACCACAGAGCTACGAGCAGTACTTC
TRBJ1-6 | TRBD1 | few | TRBV9 | CASSAEQGAPRNSPLHF | TGTGCCAGCAGCGCCGAACAGGGGGCTCCTCGCAATTCACCCCTCCACTTT
TRBJ1-5 | TRBD1 | . | TRBV28 | CASSLLGYRGASQPQHF | TGTGCCAGCAGTTTACTGGGGTACAGGGGGGCCTCGCAGCCCCAGCATTTT
TRBJ2-3 | TRBD2 | . | TRBV5-4 | CASSSTGTTYYSTDTQYF | TGTGCCAGCAGCTCAACCGGGACTACTTACTATAGCACAGATACGCAGTATTTT
TRBJ1-2 | TRBD1 | . | TRBV6-5 | CASRIRTGGAGGYTF | TGTGCCAGCAGAATACGGACAGGGGGCGCCGGTGGCTACACCTTC
TRBJ2-3 | . | once | TRBV27 | CASREGIDTQYF | TGTGCCAGCAGGGAGGGTATAGATACGCAGTATTTT
TRBJ2-6 | . | once | TRBV27 | CASRFNQAGANVLTF | TGTGCCAGCAGATTCAACCAGGCTGGGGCCAACGTCCTGACTTTC
TRBJ1-2 | . | . | TRBV4-1 | CASSQVTRYGYTF | TGCGCCAGCAGCCAAGTCACCAGGTATGGCTACACCTTC
TRBJ2-2 | . | . | TRBV7-9 | CASSSPRAGELFF | TGTGCCAGCAGCTCCCCCCGAGCCGGGGAGCTGTTTTTT
TRBJ1-6 | TRBD1 | . | TRBV9 | CASSLLPGQGYNSPLHF | TGTGCCAGCAGCCTACTCCCCGGACAGGGCTATAATTCACCCCTCCACTTT
TRBJ1-6 | . | few | TRBV27 | CASSFFRENSPLHF | TGTGCCAGCAGTTTTTTCCGGGAAAATTCACCCCTCCACTTT
TRBJ2-5 | . | . | TRBV6-5 | CASSYGVTSVPETQYF | TGTGCCAGCAGTTACGGAGTCACCTCCGTCCCAGAGACCCAGTACTTC
TRBJ1-5 | . | . | TRBV5-1 | CASSPGQMGNQPQHF | TGCGCCAGCAGCCCCGGACAGATGGGCAATCAGCCCCAGCATTTT
TRBJ2-1 | . | . | TRBV19 | CASSIVARGYNEQFF | TGTGCCAGTAGTATAGTGGCTAGGGGATACAATGAGCAGTTCTTC
TRBJ1-2 | . | . | TRBV5-1 | CASSLGVNGYTF | TGCGCCAGCAGCTTGGGAGTAAATGGCTACACCTTC
TRBJ2-5 | TRBD2 | . | TRBV7-9 | CASSRGTGRLAGLETQYF | TGTGCCAGCAGCCGAGGGACAGGGAGACTAGCGGGGCTGGAGACCCAGTACTTC
TRBJ1-2 | TRBD1 | . | TRBV28 | CASSPYRGANYGYTF | TGTGCCAGCAGCCCTTACAGGGGAGCTAACTATGGCTACACCTTC
TRBJ1-4 | . | once | TRBV27 | CASRILGFATNEKLFF | TGTGCCAGCAGAATTTTGGGCTTTGCAACTAATGAAAAACTGTTTTTT
TRBJ2-3 | . | . | TRBV12-5 | CASGSVSTDTQYF | TGTGCTAGTGGATCTGTGAGCACAGATACGCAGTATTTT
TRBJ1-2 | TRBD1 | . | TRBV4-2 | CASSPIPSWGTGDDYGYTF | TGTGCCAGCAGCCCGATCCCATCCTGGGGGACAGGGGACGACTATGGCTACACCTTC
TRBJ2-1 | TRBD2 | . | TRBV7-8 | CASSRTSGGGNEQFF | TGTGCCAGCAGCCGGACTAGCGGGGGTGGCAATGAGCAGTTCTTC
TRBJ1-4 | TRBD1 | few | TRBV4-3 | CASSQGQGQEKLFF | TGCGCCAGCAGCCAAGGTCAGGGACAGGAAAAACTGTTTTTT
TRBJ2-3 | TRBD1 | . | TRBV10-3 | CAISESRDRGLGRTDTQYF | TGTGCCATCAGTGAGTCCCGGGACAGGGGGCTTGGGAGGACAGATACGCAGTATTTT
TRBJ1-2 | . | . | TRBV25-1 | CASYSGGASHGYTF | TGTGCCAGCTACTCGGGGGGCGCGTCTCATGGCTACACCTTC
TRBJ1-2 | . | . | TRBV7-9 | CASRIQGFDTF | TGTGCCAGCAGAATACAGGGTTTCGACACCTTC
TRBJ2-5 | . | . | TRBV20-1 | CSAPKETQYF | TGCAGTGCTCCCAAAGAGACCCAGTACTTC
TRBJ2-5 | TRBD1 | . | TRBV6-1 | CASSELGTGQETQYF | TGTGCCAGCAGTGAATTAGGGACAGGTCAAGAGACCCAGTACTTC
TRBJ1-1 | TRBD1 | . | TRBV27 | CASGDRQGAEAFF | TGTGCCAGCGGGGATAGACAGGGGGCTGAAGCTTTCTTT
TRBJ2-1 | TRBD1 | . | TRBV5-1 | CASSFDEQGNYNEQFF | TGCGCCAGCAGCTTCGATGAACAGGGGAACTACAATGAGCAGTTCTTC
TRBJ1-6 | . | . | TRBV11-2 | CASSLVGGDSPLHF | TGTGCCAGCAGCTTAGTGGGGGGAGACTCACCCCTCCACTTT
TRBJ2-2 | TRBD1 | . | TRBV29-1 | CSVGTGVTGELFF | TGCAGCGTTGGGACAGGGGTCACCGGGGAGCTGTTTTTT
TRBJ1-2 | . | . | TRBV5-5 | CASSFDPPGGLLGYTF | TGTGCCAGCAGCTTTGACCCCCCCGGGGGTCTTCTTGGCTACACCTTC
TRBJ1-1 | TRBD1 | . | TRBV11-1 | CASQTGVSTEAFF | TGTGCCAGTCAGACAGGGGTGAGCACTGAAGCTTTCTTT
TRBJ1-6 | TRBD1 | . | TRBV4-1 | CASSQEGGAGNSPLHF | TGCGCCAGCAGCCAAGAAGGGGGCGCGGGGAATTCACCCCTCCACTTT